This record looks at one T cell receptor (beta chain) sequence and its context. V gave up 4 bases and J gave up 2 bases; unmatched junction bases: 3. The CDR3 covers 13 residues. CDR1 and CDR2 (germline): SGHRS, YFSETQ. The data derive from a study of technical replicates of blood from several donors. Assay: immunoSEQ multiplex PCR; the TCRdb copy retains only in-frame clones and omits some. The top ten clones hold roughly 0.3% of a sample with 75,000 to 95,000 clones, over 80% of them seen once. The sample consisted of T cells isolated from PBMCs. This receptor was taken from a human donor in good health. The chain links TRBV5-1 to TRBJ2-7; TRBD1 matches at 7 bases. The DNA for the CDR3 is TGCGCCAGCAGCATGGGACAGCCCTACGAGCAGTACTTC. The encoded protein is CASSMGQPYEQYF. Supplemented by reference TRBV5-1 and TRBJ2-7, the full variable domain reads KAGVTQTPRYLIKTRGQQVTLSCSPISGHRSVSWYQQTPGQGLQFLFEYFSETQRNKGNFPGRFSGRQFSNSRSEMNVSTLELGDSALYLCASSMGQPYEQYFGPGTRLTVT.